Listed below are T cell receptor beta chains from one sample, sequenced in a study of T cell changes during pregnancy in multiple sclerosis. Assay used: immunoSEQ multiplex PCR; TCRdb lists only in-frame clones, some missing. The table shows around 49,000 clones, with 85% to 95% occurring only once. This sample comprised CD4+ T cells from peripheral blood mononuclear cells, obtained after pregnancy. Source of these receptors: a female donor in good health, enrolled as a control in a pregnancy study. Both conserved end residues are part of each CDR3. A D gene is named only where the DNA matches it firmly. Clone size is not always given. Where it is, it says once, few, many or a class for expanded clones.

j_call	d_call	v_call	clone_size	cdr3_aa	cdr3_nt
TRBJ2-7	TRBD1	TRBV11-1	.	CASSLSTGGYEQYF	TGTGCCAGCAGCTTATCGACAGGGGGTTACGAGCAGTACTTC
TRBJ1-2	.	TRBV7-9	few	CASSLVESPNYGYTF	TGTGCCAGCAGCTTAGTCGAGTCTCCTAACTATGGCTACACCTTC
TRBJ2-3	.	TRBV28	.	CASSLVLPGSIDTQYF	TGTGCCAGCAGTTTAGTACTACCCGGGAGTATAGATACGCAGTATTTT
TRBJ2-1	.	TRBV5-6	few	CASIEASRSEQFF	TGTGCCAGCATCGAGGCTAGTCGTAGTGAGCAGTTCTTC
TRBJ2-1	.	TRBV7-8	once	CASSPRGTFSYNEQFF	TGTGCCAGCAGCCCCCGGGGGACTTTCTCCTACAATGAGCAGTTCTTC
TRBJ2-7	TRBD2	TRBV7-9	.	CASSLRGGLIYEQYF	TGTGCCAGCAGCCTCCGGGGGGGGCTAATATACGAGCAGTACTTC
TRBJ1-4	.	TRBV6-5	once	CASSRTETNEKLFF	TGTGCCAGCAGTCGGACAGAGACTAATGAAAAACTGTTTTTT
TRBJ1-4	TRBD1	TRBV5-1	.	CASSDDRADEKLFF	TGCGCCAGCAGTGATGACAGGGCGGATGAAAAACTGTTTTTT
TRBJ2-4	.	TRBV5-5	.	CASTRGLLAKNIQYF	TGTGCCAGCACCAGGGGTCTCCTAGCCAAAAACATTCAGTACTTC
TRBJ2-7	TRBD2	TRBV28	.	CASRSAGGVFYEQYF	TGTGCCAGCAGGTCAGCGGGAGGGGTTTTCTACGAGCAGTACTTC
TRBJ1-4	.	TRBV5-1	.	CASSDSATNEKLFF	TGCGCCAGCAGCGACAGCGCAACTAATGAAAAACTGTTTTTT
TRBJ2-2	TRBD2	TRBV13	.	CASSPRTSGGAPELFF	TGTGCCAGCAGCCCGCGGACTAGCGGGGGGGCTCCGGAGCTGTTTTTT
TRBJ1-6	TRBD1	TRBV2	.	CASSEGQGGYEPLHF	TGTGCCAGCAGTGAGGGACAGGGGGGGTATGAGCCCCTCCACTTT
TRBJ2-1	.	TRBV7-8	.	CASSLNSYNEQFF	TGTGCCAGCAGCTTAAACAGTTACAATGAGCAGTTCTTC
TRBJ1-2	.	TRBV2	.	CASSWLSDGGYTF	TGTGCCAGCAGTTGGTTGTCTGACGGGGGCTACACCTTC
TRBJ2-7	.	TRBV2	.	CASSQDTYEQYF	TGTGCCAGCAGCCAGGACACCTACGAGCAGTACTTC
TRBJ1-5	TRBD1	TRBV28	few	CASRLGQVNQPQHF	TGTGCCAGCAGACTGGGACAGGTTAATCAGCCCCAGCATTTT
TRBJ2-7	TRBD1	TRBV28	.	CATTTGGLDEQYF	TGTGCCACTACGACAGGGGGGTTGGACGAGCAGTACTTC
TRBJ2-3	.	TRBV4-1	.	CASSQLGADTQYF	TGCGCCAGCAGCCAACTAGGTGCAGATACGCAGTATTTT
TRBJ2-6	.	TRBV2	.	CASSNRETGANVLTF	TGTGCCAGCAGTAACAGGGAAACTGGGGCCAACGTCCTGACTTTC
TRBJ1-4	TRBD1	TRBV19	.	CASTYMGRQGNEKLFF	TGTGCCAGTACCTACATGGGCCGACAGGGTAATGAAAAACTGTTTTTT
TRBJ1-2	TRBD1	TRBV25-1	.	CASSELVRGLEGYTF	TGTGCCAGCAGTGAATTGGTCAGGGGGCTAGAAGGCTACACCTTC
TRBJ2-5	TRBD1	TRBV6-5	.	CASRKTGGPQETQYF	TGTGCCAGCAGAAAGACAGGGGGACCTCAAGAGACCCAGTACTTC
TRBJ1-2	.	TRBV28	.	CASRGGGNYGYTF	TGTGCCAGCAGAGGGGGGGGAAACTATGGCTACACCTTC
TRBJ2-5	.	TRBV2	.	CASMSGYQETQYF	TGTGCCAGTATGAGCGGATACCAAGAGACCCAGTACTTC
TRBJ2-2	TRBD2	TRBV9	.	CASSVIPGLAGGPPGELFF	TGTGCCAGCAGCGTTATTCCGGGACTAGCGGGGGGGCCCCCCGGGGAGCTGTTTTTT
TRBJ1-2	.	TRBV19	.	CASSIGVSYGYTF	TGTGCCAGTAGTATCGGGGTATCCTATGGCTACACCTTC
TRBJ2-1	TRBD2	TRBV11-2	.	CASSGRSGGSGNEQFF	TGTGCCAGCAGCGGTCGTTCGGGGGGTTCGGGCAATGAGCAGTTCTTC
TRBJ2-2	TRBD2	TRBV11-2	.	CASSPGLAGGSGELFF	TGTGCCAGCAGCCCGGGACTAGCGGGAGGGTCTGGGGAGCTGTTTTTT
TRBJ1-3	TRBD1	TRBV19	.	CASRIAGGSGNTIYF	TGTGCCAGTAGGATCGCAGGGGGATCTGGAAACACCATATATTTT
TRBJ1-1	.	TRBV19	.	CASSLGRRSTEAFF	TGTGCCAGTAGTCTGGGCAGGAGGTCCACTGAAGCTTTCTTT
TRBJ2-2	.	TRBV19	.	CASSILATGELFF	TGTGCCAGTAGTATCCTAGCGACCGGGGAGCTGTTTTTT